Presented here are 32 T cell receptor beta chains from one specimen sequenced in a study of blood T cells in healthy people across ages. Through a sample-barcoded 5' primer and a J-beta primer mix, a second PCR was run for 7 to 11 cycles. In TCRdb, the 5' RACE reads were re-called with MiXCR into one record per CDR3 protein. Of over 1.5 million distinct CDR3 sequences listed, less than 50% are singletons. The sequencing input was blood. The receptors shown here come from a woman in her forties in good health.

The rearrangement links TRBV20-1 to TRBJ1-2, with 7 positions matching TRBD1. The germline CDR1 and CDR2 sequences are DFQATT and SNEGSKA (reference sequence). The V segment lost 5 bases and the J segment 8 bases; nucleotides outside the gene matches: 17. This CDR3 contains 15 residues. The CDR3 is CSADKQLTGNDGYTF. CDR3 coding DNA: TGCAGTGCTGATAAACAACTGACAGGGAATGACGGCTACACCTTC.

The J gene is TRBJ2-3, the V gene TRBV20-1, with a possible D match to TRBD2 (5 bases). The CDR3 totals 17 residues. CDR1 is DFQATT, CDR2 SNEGSKA, per germline (reference sequence). V dropped 4 bases and J dropped 4 bases, with 24 bases sitting between them. The CDR3 region has the DNA TGCAGTGCTACCTCCACTCCAACTAGTTCTTACGCAGATACGCAGTATTTT. Translated, it gives CSATSTPTSSYADTQYF.

This chain uses TRBV7-2 with TRBJ2-7; 15 positions match TRBD2. The DNA end is more similar to TRBJ2-4, so the J call may be wrong. Germline V gene lookup returns CDR1 SGHTA and CDR2 FQGNSA. The CDR3 consists of 18 residues. This CDR3 reads CASSSSGTSGGRENIQYF. The CDR3 nucleotides are TGTGCCAGCAGCTCGTCCGGGACTAGCGGGGGGAGGGAAAACATTCAGTACTTC.

This chain joins TRBV7-8 and TRBJ2-7; D is possibly TRBD2 (6 bases). Germline assignment: CDR1 SGHVS and CDR2 FQNEAQ. This CDR3 has 17 amino acids. With 1 base removed from V and 3 bases from J, the gap between germline ends came to 19 bases. Written as DNA, the CDR3 is TGTGCCAGCAGCTTAGAGAGGAGGGGAACTTGGGACTACGAGCAGTACTTC. This codes for CASSLERRGTWDYEQYF.

This sequence joins TRBV4-3 and TRBJ1-1; the match to TRBD1 covers 7 bases. CDR3 length: 14 amino acids. V trimming: 3 bases; J trimming: 4 bases; junction bases outside the gene matches: 5. Germline loops: CDR1 LGHNA, CDR2 YSLEER. The DNA for the CDR3 is TGCGCCAGCAGCCATACGAACAGGGGCACTGAAGCTTTCTTT. It specifies CASSHTNRGTEAFF.

This clonotype was seen only once. CDR3 bases: TGTGCCAGCAGCTTCGCTCTGGGACCGGGACGAAGGTACTTC. Translating gives CASSFALGPGRRYF. This sequence joins TRBV5-6 and TRBJ2-7, with D possibly being TRBD1 or TRBD2 (5 bases each). CDR3 length: 14 amino acids. Germline values: CDR1 SGHDT, CDR2 YYEEEE. V gave up 2 bases and J gave up 12 bases, with 21 bases separating them.

In this sample, this clonotype turned up once. The CDR3 region has the DNA TGCAGTGCTTTGGGTCAAAAGATGGAGACCCAGTACTTC. Translating it yields CSALGQKMETQYF. The chain couples TRBV20-1 to TRBJ2-7; D remains unclear. The J call is uncertain, as TRBJ2-5 better fits the DNA end. The CDR3 contains 13 residues. Germline assignment: CDR1 DFQATT and CDR2 SNEGSKA (reference sequence).

The J gene is TRBJ1-2, the V gene TRBV12-3 or TRBV12-4; D may be TRBD1 (5 bases). The CDR3 spans 13 residues. V dropped 5 bases and J dropped 4 bases, with 11 bases sitting between them. CDR3 nucleotides: TGTGCCAGCAGTGCCATGGGGGTCTATGGCTACACCTTC. It translates to CASSAMGVYGYTF.

This clonotype showed up just a few times. The chain uses TRBV9 and TRBJ1-2; D possibly corresponds to TRBD1 (6 bases). This CDR3 has 12 amino acids. Germline V gives CDR1 SGDLS, CDR2 YYNGEE. V lost 3 bases and J lost 12, with 15 bases in between. CDR3 loop: CASSERQVGDTF. The CDR3 region has the DNA TGTGCCAGCAGCGAGAGACAGGTGGGAGACACCTTC.

The rearrangement uses TRBV2 and TRBJ2-3; a weak D match, TRBD1 (6 bases). The CDR3 has 13 amino acids. Looked up from germline, CDR1 is SNHLY and CDR2 is FYNNEI. V lost 4 bases and J 6 bases, leaving 11 bases between the germline ends. This CDR3 is CASSANREDTQYF. DNA of the CDR3: TGTGCCAGCAGTGCGAACAGGGAGGATACGCAGTATTTT.

This chain joins TRBV18 and TRBJ1-1; 7 bases fit TRBD1. CDR3 size: 14 residues. V dropped 3 bases and J dropped 11; count of bases not matched to a gene: 12. Germline V gene data show CDR1 as KGHSH and CDR2 as LQKENI. CDR3 bases: TGTGCCAGCTCACCCTCACAGGGGCACGAATGGGCTTTCTTT. This translates into CASSPSQGHEWAFF.

The V gene is TRBV6-1, the J gene TRBJ1-2; D is possibly TRBD1 (5 bases). V lost 6 bases, J lost 8 bases, and 25 bases lay in between. The CDR3 length is 16 residues. Germline V lookup: CDR1 MNHNS, CDR2 SASEGT. DNA for the CDR3: TGTGCCAGCAGCAAGCCCGATCGGGGCCTTGGAAGGGGCTACACCTTC. This gives the protein CASSKPDRGLGRGYTF.

The chain recombines TRBV20-1 with TRBJ2-4; TRBD2 might be the D (5 bases). Germline V CDR1 and CDR2: DFQATT, SNEGSKA (reference sequence). V was shortened by 6 bases and J by 1 base, with 13 bases between the two germline ends. This CDR3 is 14 amino acids long. For the CDR3, the DNA is TGCAGTGCGCAGACTCGCGGGGCCAAAAACATTCAGTACTTC. Amino acids: CSAQTRGAKNIQYF.

The rearrangement joins TRBV20-1 to TRBJ2-5; 8 positions agree with TRBD2. This CDR3 has 16 amino acids. The germline CDR1 and CDR2 sequences are DFQATT and SNEGSKA (reference sequence). V trimming: 5 bases; J trimming: 3 bases; junction bases outside the gene matches: 14. The CDR3 DNA is TGCAGTGCTGGCAAAACACTCCTACTAGCGGAAGAGACCCAGTACTTC. This gives the protein CSAGKTLLLAEETQYF.

This clonotype was observed a handful of times. The V and J genes are TRBV6-5 and TRBJ1-2, with D possibly TRBD1 on 5 matching bases. CDR3 length: 13 residues. V gave up 0 bases and J gave up 9 bases, with 11 bases separating them. Per germline, CDR1 MNHEY and CDR2 SVGAGI. The CDR3 sequence is CASSYSTGERYTF. CDR3 in DNA: TGTGCCAGCAGTTACTCGACGGGGGAGCGCTACACCTTC.

The genes are TRBV7-3 and TRBJ2-1, with 13 bases fitting TRBD2. CDR1 SGHTA and CDR2 FQGTGA come from the germline V gene. The CDR3 is 17 amino acids. V was clipped by 4 bases and J by 9 bases; unmatched bases: 12. For the CDR3, the DNA is TGTGCCAGCAGCTGGGGACTAGCGGGGACTCAGGGTGTTGAGCAGTTCTTC. This gives the protein CASSWGLAGTQGVEQFF.

The rearrangement joins TRBV11-3 to TRBJ2-1, with D perhaps assigned TRBD1 or TRBD2 (5 bases each). V gave up 1 base and J gave up 4 bases, with 17 bases separating them. The germline gives CDR1 SGHNT, CDR2 YENEEA. The CDR3 is made up of 17 amino acids. CDR3 in DNA: TGTGCCAGCAGCTTAGGAAGGGGACGAGCACTATACAATGAGCAGTTCTTC. It specifies CASSLGRGRALYNEQFF.

CDR3 sequence: CASSPGTVRSLYGYTF. The CDR3 nucleotides are TGTGCCAGCTCACCTGGGACAGTACGTTCGCTCTATGGCTACACCTTC. The rearrangement links TRBV18 to TRBJ1-2; TRBD1 agrees at 7 bases. The length of the CDR3 is 16 residues. In germline, CDR1 is KGHSH, CDR2 LQKENI. Germline trimming cut 3 bases from V and 4 bases from J; bases unmatched to any gene: 11.

This clonotype came up a few times. The genes are TRBV20-1 and TRBJ1-2; possibly TRBD1 for D (6 bases). Germline assignment: CDR1 DFQATT and CDR2 SNEGSKA (reference sequence). V was shortened by 5 bases and J by 2 bases, with 12 bases between the two germline ends. The CDR3 has 13 residues. CDR3 sequence reads: CSAPTGTNYGYTF. The CDR3 nucleotides are TGCAGTGCTCCTACCGGGACAAACTATGGCTACACCTTC.

V is TRBV28 and J is TRBJ2-7; D may be TRBD1 (7 bases). V was shortened by 7 bases and J by 2 bases, with 15 bases between the two germline ends. In germline, CDR1 is MDHEN, CDR2 SYDVKM. CDR3 length: 14 residues. The CDR3 sequence is CASIRGTEPYEQYF. CDR3 sequence (DNA): TGTGCCAGCATCCGCGGGACAGAGCCCTACGAGCAGTACTTC.

The rearrangement joins TRBV5-1 to TRBJ2-4; the D call may be TRBD1 or TRBD2 (6 bases each). With 3 bases removed from V and 1 base from J, the gap between germline ends came to 17 bases. Germline values: CDR1 SGHRS, CDR2 YFSETQ. The CDR3 has 17 residues. The CDR3 DNA follows: TGCGCCAGCAGCTGGGGGGCCGGGGATCTGGCCAAAAACATTCAGTACTTC. Translating it yields CASSWGAGDLAKNIQYF.

V is TRBV4-1 and J is TRBJ1-5; 11 bases line up with TRBD1. This CDR3 is built from 14 residues. The V gene's germline CDR1 is MGHRA and CDR2 YSYEKL. J gave up 6 bases and V 6 bases, and 4 bases lay outside the gene matches. This CDR3 reads CASRDRGLGQPQHF. CDR3 nucleotide sequence: TGCGCCAGCAGGGACAGGGGGCTCGGTCAGCCCCAGCATTTT.

The chain combines TRBV7-2 with TRBJ2-1; 12 bases match TRBD2. J was trimmed by 5 bases and V by 5 bases; bases with no gene match: 10. CDR3 length equals 17 residues. CDR1 and CDR2 from the germline V gene are SGHTA and FQGNSA. Here the CDR3 DNA reads TGTGCCAGCAGCCGTAGGACTAGCGGGGTAGCTAACAATGAGCAGTTCTTC. Protein: CASSRRTSGVANNEQFF.

The chain couples TRBV28 to TRBJ2-7, with D possibly matching TRBD1 (6 bases). The end of the DNA aligns better with TRBJ2-5, so the J call may be wrong. The CDR3 consists of 16 residues. The germline V gene encodes CDR1 MDHEN and CDR2 SYDVKM. DNA of the CDR3: TGTGCCAGCAGTTTACTGGGCGAACAGGGAGAAGAGACCCAGTACTTC. It translates to CASSLLGEQGEETQYF.

This clonotype has a handful of counts. The chain carries TRBV7-2 and TRBJ2-5; the D gene is possibly TRBD2 (6 bases). V was shortened by 5 bases and J by 2 bases, with 9 bases between the two germline ends. The germline CDR1 and CDR2 sequences are SGHTA and FQGNSA. This CDR3 spans 13 amino acids. The CDR3 nucleotides are TGTGCCAGCAGCGTCCGGGAGCAAGAGACCCAGTACTTC. Protein: CASSVREQETQYF.

This clonotype was observed a handful of times. The chain uses TRBV2 and TRBJ1-2; the D gene is possibly TRBD1 (5 bases). Germline V gives CDR1 SNHLY, CDR2 FYNNEI. This CDR3 is 15 amino acids long. Trimming left V 7 bases short and J 7 bases short, with 22 bases between. DNA for the CDR3: TGTGCCAGCAATCATCCGGAGACAGTATATGTTGGCTACACCTTC. Translating it yields CASNHPETVYVGYTF. Based on the CDR3 plus reference TRBV2 and TRBJ1-2, the full variable domain is EPEVTQTPSHQVTQMGQEVILRCVPISNHLYFYWYRQILGQKVEFLVSFYNNEISEKSEIFDDQFSVERPDGSNFTLKIRSTKLEDSAMYFCASNHPETVYVGYTFGSGTRLTVV.

The gene calls are TRBV6-6 and TRBJ2-1; D possibly uses TRBD1 or TRBD2 (6 bases each). The CDR3 has 15 amino acids. Trimming pared 2 bases from V and 5 bases from J, leaving 13 bases between. Germline V gene sequence: CDR1 MNHNY, CDR2 SVGAGI (reference sequence). The CDR3 loop is CASSYDRGRHNEQFF. In DNA, the CDR3 is TGTGCCAGCAGTTACGATCGGGGGCGGCACAATGAGCAGTTCTTC.

The V call is TRBV5-1, the J call TRBJ2-7, with 7 bases matching TRBD2. The CDR3 is made up of 13 amino acids. V shed 4 bases and J 5 bases; nucleotides not matched to a gene: 6. The germline CDR1 and CDR2 sequences are SGHRS and YFSETQ. CDR3 amino acids: CASSGRGTHEQYF. CDR3 nucleotide sequence: TGCGCCAGCAGCGGGCGGGGGACCCACGAGCAGTACTTC.

The V and J genes are TRBV4-1 and TRBJ2-3, with D possibly matching TRBD2 (5 bases). Trimming removed 8 bases at V and 3 bases at J, with 15 bases between. CDR1 is MGHRA, CDR2 YSYEKL, per germline. The length of the CDR3 is 14 residues. The CDR3 DNA reads as TGCGCCAGCGGGGAGACTCGAGGGACAGATACGCAGTATTTT. The encoded protein is CASGETRGTDTQYF.

This clonotype was seen a few times. The V gene is TRBV7-9, the J gene TRBJ2-7, with D tentatively TRBD2 (5 bases). The CDR3 is 15 residues long. Germline CDR1 SEHNR, CDR2 FQNEAQ (reference sequence). V dropped 1 base and J dropped 4 bases, with 14 bases sitting between them. The CDR3 reads CASSLDETTSYEQYF. In DNA form, the CDR3 reads TGTGCCAGCAGCTTAGACGAGACTACTTCGTACGAGCAGTACTTC.

The CDR3 protein is CASSLWGEEQGNIQYF. DNA for the CDR3: TGTGCCAGCAGTTTGTGGGGGGAGGAACAGGGGAACATTCAGTACTTC. The rearrangement uses TRBV28 and TRBJ2-4, with D perhaps TRBD1 (7 bases). The CDR3 length is 16 residues. V was trimmed by 3 bases and J by 7 bases, leaving 19 bases between them. Germline assignment: CDR1 MDHEN and CDR2 SYDVKM.

The rearrangement links TRBV7-8 to TRBJ2-3; 8 bases match TRBD2. The junction had 11 bases not matched to a gene; V was cut back by 5 bases and J by 4 bases. Germline V gives CDR1 SGHVS, CDR2 FQNEAQ. CDR3 length: 16 amino acids. In nucleotides, the CDR3 is TGTGCCAGCAGCGCCCTGGGCGGGGGGCCCGCAGATACGCAGTATTTT. This codes for CASSALGGGPADTQYF.